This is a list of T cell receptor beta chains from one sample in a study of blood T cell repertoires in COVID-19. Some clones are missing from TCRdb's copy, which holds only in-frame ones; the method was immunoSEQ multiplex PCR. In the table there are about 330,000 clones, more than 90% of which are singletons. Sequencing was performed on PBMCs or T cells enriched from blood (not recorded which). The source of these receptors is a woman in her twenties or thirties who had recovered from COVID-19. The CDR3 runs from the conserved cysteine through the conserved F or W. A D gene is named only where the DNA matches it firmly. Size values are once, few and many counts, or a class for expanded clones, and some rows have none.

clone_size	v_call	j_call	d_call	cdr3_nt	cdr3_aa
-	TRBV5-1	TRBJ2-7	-	TGCGCCAGCAGGCGTCCCCAGGGCTACGAGCAGTACTTC	CASRRPQGYEQYF
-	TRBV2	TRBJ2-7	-	TGTGCCAGCAGCCCGCTGACAGGACTCTACGAGCAGTACTTC	CASSPLTGLYEQYF
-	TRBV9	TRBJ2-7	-	TGTGCCAGCAGCGAAGGAGCGTCTCCTTTTTACGAGCAGTACTTC	CASSEGASPFYEQYF
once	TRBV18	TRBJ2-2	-	TGTGCCAGCTCACCACGTCGCGGGGGCCCTGTCAACACCGGGGAGCTGTTTTTT	CASSPRRGGPVNTGELFF
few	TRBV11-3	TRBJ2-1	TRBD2	TGTGCCAGCAGCCGGACTAGCGGGGCAGCCTACAATGAGCAGTTCTTC	CASSRTSGAAYNEQFF
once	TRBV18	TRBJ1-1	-	TGTGCCAGCTCACTGGCGGCCCTGGGGAACACTGAAGCTTTCTTT	CASSLAALGNTEAFF
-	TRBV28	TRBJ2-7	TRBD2	TGTGCCAGCAGTTTCGGGACTAGAGTTCAGGAGCAGTACTTC	CASSFGTRVQEQYF
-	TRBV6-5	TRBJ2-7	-	TGTGCCAGCAGTTACAGTCAGGAAAGCGAGCAGTACTTC	CASSYSQESEQYF
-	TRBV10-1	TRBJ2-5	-	TGCGCCAGGCTTGGGGGCCGACAAGAGACCCAGTACTTC	CARLGGRQETQYF
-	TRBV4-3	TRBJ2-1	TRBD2	TGCGCCAGCAGCCAAGATCGGATTAGCGGGCGAAGCTCCTACAATGAGCAGTTCTTC	CASSQDRISGRSSYNEQFF
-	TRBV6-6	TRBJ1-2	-	TGTGCCAGCAGTTACTCAGAGGTCTATGGCTACACCTTC	CASSYSEVYGYTF
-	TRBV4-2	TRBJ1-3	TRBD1	TGTGCCAGCAGCCAAGAGGGACAGGTTGGAAACACCATATATTTT	CASSQEGQVGNTIYF
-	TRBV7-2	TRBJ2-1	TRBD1	TGTGCCAGCAGGACCACAGGGGGAGACAATGAGCAGTTCTTC	CASRTTGGDNEQFF
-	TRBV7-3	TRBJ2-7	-	TGTGCCAGCAGCTTAGGTCAGGGTGGGACCTACGAGCAGTACTTC	CASSLGQGGTYEQYF
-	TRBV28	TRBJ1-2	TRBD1	TGTGCCAGCAGACCAGCCGGGACAGACTATGGCTACACCTTC	CASRPAGTDYGYTF
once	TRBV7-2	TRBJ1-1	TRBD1	TGTGCCAGCAGCCCATTGGGGGGGGACAGGGGGCATGCTTTCTTT	CASSPLGGDRGHAFF
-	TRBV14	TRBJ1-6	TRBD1	TGTGCCAGCAGCCAGACAGGGGTTAGCTCCTATAATTCACCCCTCCACTTT	CASSQTGVSSYNSPLHF
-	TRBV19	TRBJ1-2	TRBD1	TGTGCCAGTACTCTCAGACAGGGGGGATATGGCTACACCTTC	CASTLRQGGYGYTF
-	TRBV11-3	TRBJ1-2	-	TGTGCCAGCAGCCCCGGAGGGCTTACAGGTGGCTACACCTTC	CASSPGGLTGGYTF
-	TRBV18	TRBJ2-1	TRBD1	TGTGCCAGCTCACCAGGGACAGGGTCCGACAATGAGCAGTTCTTC	CASSPGTGSDNEQFF
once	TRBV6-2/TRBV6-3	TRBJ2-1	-	TGTGCCAGCAGTTACTCGACAGCGACGCTACCCTACAATGAGCAGTTCTTC	CASSYSTATLPYNEQFF